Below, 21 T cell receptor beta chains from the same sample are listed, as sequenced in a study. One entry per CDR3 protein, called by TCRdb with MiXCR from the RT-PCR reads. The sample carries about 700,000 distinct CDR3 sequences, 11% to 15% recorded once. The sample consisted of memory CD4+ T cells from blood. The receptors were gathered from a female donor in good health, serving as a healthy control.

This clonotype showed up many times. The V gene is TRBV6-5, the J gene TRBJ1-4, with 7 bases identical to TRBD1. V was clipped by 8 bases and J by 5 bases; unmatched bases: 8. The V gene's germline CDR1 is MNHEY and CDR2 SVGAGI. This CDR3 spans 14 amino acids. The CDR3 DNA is TGTGCCAGCGGGGCGACAGGGTCAAATGAAAAACTGTTTTTT. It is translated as CASGATGSNEKLFF.

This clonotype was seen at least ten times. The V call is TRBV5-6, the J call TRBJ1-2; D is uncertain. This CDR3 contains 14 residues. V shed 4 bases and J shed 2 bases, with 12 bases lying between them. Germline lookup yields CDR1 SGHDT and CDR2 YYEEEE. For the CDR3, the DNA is TGTGCCAGCAGCCCGACGGGGTTAAACTATGGCTACACCTTC. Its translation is CASSPTGLNYGYTF.

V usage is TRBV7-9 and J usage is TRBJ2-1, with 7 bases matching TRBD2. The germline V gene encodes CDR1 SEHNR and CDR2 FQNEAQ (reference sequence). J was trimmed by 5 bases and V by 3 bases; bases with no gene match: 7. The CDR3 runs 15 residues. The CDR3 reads CASSLRTSLNNEQFF. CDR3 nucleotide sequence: TGTGCCAGCAGCTTGCGGACTAGTTTGAACAATGAGCAGTTCTTC. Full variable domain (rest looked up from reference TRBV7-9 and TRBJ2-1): DTGVSQNPRHKITKRGQNVTFRCDPISEHNRLYWYRQTLGQGPEFLTYFQNEAQLEKSRLLSDRFSAERPKGSFSTLEIQRTEQGDSAMYLCASSLRTSLNNEQFFGPGTRLTVL.

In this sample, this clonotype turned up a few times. CDR3 nucleotides: TGTGCCAGCATCGACAGGGGGACTGAAGCTTTCTTT. Its translation is CASIDRGTEAFF. The chain joins TRBV28 to TRBJ1-1, with 9 bases that match TRBD1. The CDR3 consists of 12 residues. The trim removed 7 bases at V and 5 bases at J, leaving 2 bases unmatched. Looked up from germline, CDR1 is MDHEN and CDR2 is SYDVKM.

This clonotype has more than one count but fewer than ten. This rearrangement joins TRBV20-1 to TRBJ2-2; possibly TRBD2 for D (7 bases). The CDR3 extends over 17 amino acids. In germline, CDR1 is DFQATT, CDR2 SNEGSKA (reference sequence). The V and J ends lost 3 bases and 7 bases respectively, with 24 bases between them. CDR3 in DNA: TGCAGTGCTAGTAGTCTAGCGGCCCACCAGGGGAGCGGGGAGCTGTTTTTT. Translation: CSASSLAAHQGSGELFF.

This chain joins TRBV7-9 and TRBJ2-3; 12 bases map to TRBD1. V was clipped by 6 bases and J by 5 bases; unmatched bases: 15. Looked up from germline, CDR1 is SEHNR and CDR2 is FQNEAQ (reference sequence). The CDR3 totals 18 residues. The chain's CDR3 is CASSIGGTGGSLGDTQYF. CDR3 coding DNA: TGTGCCAGCAGTATCGGCGGGACAGGGGGCTCCCTTGGAGATACGCAGTATTTT.

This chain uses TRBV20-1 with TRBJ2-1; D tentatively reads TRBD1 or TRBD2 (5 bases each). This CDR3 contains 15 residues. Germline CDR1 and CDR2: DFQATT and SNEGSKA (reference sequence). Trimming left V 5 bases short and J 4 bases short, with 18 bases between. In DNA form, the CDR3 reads TGCAGTGCTCAGAGGGCTGGGGGTTCGTACAATGAGCAGTTCTTC. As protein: CSAQRAGGSYNEQFF.

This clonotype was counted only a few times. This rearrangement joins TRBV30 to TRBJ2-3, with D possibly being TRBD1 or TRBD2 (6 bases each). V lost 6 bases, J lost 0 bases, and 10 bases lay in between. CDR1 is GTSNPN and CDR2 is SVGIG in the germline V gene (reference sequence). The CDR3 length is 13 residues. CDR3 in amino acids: CACAGGSTDTQYF. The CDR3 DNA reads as TGTGCCTGCGCCGGGGGCAGCACAGATACGCAGTATTTT.

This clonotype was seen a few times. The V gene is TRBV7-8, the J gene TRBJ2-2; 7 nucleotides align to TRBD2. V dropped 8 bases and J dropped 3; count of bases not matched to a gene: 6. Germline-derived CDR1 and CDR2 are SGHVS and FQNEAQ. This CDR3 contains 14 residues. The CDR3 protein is CASRLGRDTGELFF. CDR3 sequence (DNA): TGTGCCAGCCGACTAGGGAGGGACACCGGGGAGCTGTTTTTT.

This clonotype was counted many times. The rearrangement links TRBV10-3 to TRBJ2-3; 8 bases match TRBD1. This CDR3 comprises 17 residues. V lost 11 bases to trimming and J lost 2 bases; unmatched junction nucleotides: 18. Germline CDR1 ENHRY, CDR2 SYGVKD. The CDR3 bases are TGTGCCTCCCAGCCCCGGGCACAGGGGGGAAACACAGATACGCAGTATTTT. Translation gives CASQPRAQGGNTDTQYF.

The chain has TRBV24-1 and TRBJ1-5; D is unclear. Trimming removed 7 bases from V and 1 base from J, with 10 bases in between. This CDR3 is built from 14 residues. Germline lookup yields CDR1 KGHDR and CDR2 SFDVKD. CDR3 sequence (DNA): TGTGCCACCAGCTCGGTTATCAGCAATCAGCCCCAGCATTTT. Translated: CATSSVISNQPQHF.

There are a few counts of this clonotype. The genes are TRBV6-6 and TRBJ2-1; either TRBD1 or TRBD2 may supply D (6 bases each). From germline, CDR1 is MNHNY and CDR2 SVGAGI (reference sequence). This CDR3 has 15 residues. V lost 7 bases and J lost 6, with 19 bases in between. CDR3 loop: CASMRIGRGGNEQFF. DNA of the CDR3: TGTGCCAGCATGAGGATCGGGAGAGGGGGCAATGAGCAGTTCTTC.

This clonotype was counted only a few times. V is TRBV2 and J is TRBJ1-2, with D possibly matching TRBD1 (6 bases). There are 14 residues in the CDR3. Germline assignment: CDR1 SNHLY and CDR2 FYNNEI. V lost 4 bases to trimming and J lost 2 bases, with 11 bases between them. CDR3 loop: CASSVQGSNYGYTF. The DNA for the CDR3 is TGTGCCAGCAGTGTACAGGGCTCCAACTATGGCTACACCTTC. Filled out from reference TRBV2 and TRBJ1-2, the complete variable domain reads EPEVTQTPSHQVTQMGQEVILRCVPISNHLYFYWYRQILGQKVEFLVSFYNNEISEKSEIFDDQFSVERPDGSNFTLKIRSTKLEDSAMYFCASSVQGSNYGYTFGSGTRLTVV.

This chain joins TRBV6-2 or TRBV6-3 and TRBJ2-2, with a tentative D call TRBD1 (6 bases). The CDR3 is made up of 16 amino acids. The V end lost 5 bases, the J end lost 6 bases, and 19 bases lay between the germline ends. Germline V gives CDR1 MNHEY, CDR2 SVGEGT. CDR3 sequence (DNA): TGTGCCAGCAGTCTCCCTCGACAGGTCAGCGCCGGGGAGCTGTTTTTT. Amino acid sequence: CASSLPRQVSAGELFF.

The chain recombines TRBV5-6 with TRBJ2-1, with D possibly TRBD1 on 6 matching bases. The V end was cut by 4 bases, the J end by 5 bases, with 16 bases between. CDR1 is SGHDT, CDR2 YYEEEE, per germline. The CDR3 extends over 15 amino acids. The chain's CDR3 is CASSTGQRKHNEQFF. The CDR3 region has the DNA TGTGCCAGCAGCACCGGACAGCGGAAGCACAATGAGCAGTTCTTC.

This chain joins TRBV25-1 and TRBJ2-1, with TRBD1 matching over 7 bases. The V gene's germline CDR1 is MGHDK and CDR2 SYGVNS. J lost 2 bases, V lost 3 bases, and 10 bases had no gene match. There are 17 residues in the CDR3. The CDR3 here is CASSDSARQGTYNEQFF. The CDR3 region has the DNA TGTGCCAGCAGTGATTCCGCTCGACAGGGCACCTACAATGAGCAGTTCTTC.

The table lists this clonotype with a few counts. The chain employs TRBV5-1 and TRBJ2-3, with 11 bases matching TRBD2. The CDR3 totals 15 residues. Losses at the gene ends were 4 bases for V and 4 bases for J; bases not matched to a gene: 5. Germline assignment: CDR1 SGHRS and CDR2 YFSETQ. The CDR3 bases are TGCGCCAGCAGCACGGGACTAGCGGAGGCAGATACGCAGTATTTT. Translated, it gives CASSTGLAEADTQYF.

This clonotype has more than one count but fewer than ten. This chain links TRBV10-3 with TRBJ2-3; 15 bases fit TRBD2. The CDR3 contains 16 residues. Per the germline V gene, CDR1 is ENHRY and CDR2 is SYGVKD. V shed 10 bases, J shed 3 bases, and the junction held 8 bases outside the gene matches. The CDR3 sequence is CATRTSGRAATDTQYF. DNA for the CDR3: TGTGCCACCAGGACTAGCGGGAGGGCCGCGACAGATACGCAGTATTTT.

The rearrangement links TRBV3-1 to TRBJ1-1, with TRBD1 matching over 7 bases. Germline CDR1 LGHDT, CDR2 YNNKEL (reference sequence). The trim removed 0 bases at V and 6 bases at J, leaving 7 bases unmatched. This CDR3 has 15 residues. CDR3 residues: CASSQEGQSSAEAFF. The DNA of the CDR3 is TGTGCCAGCAGCCAAGAGGGACAGTCGTCTGCTGAAGCTTTCTTT.

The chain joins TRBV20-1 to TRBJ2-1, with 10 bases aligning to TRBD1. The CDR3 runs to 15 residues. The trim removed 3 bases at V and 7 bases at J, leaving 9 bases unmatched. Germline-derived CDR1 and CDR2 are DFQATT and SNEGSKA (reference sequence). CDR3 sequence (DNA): TGCAGTGCTAGTGTCGGGACAGGGGCGTTGAATGAGCAGTTCTTC. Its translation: CSASVGTGALNEQFF.

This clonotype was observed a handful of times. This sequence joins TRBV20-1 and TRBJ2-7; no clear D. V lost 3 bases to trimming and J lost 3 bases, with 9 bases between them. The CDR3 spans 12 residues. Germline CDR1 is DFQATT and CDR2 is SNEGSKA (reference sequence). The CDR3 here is CSASTSLYEQYF. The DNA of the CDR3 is TGCAGTGCTAGCACCAGTCTCTACGAGCAGTACTTC.